Here is one T cell receptor beta chain with its context. The data stem from a study of blood T cell repertoires in COVID-19. Study members were between about 18 and 100 years old and lived in fewer than 30 US regions. Libraries were prepared by immunoSEQ multiplex PCR; TCRdb keeps only in-frame clonotypes and omits some of them. The top ten hold less than 6.5% of the sample, which has about 320,000 clones, 75% to 90% seen once. The CDR3 runs 14 residues. The clonotype comes from a man in his thirties or forties who had recovered from COVID-19. The sample comprised PBMCs or T cells enriched from blood (not recorded which). The chain combines TRBV12-1 with TRBJ1-5; no DNA check was done on the table's D call, TRBD1. TRBV12-1 represents a pseudogene. CDR3 DNA: TGTGCCAGCAGCTTCAAGGACAGTAAACAGCCCCAGCATTTT. It translates to CASSFKDSKQPQHF.